Following are 8 T cell receptor beta chains from one sample sequenced in a study of OX40 agonist ivuxolimab in advanced cancers. Sequencing was performed with immunoSEQ multiplex PCR; in TCRdb, only in-frame clones are kept and a portion is missing. The data contain 60,000 to 80,000 clones, 81% of them singletons. The material sequenced was CD4+ or CD8+ T cells sorted from blood, taken in a trial of the OX40 agonist ivuxolimab. All receptors derive from an adult with an advanced solid tumor such as melanoma, head and neck, liver or kidney cancer.

This chain links TRBV7-6 with TRBJ2-1; tentative D call: TRBD2 (6 bases). CDR1 is SGHVS, CDR2 FNYEAQ, per germline. The CDR3 has 13 amino acids. V was cut by 1 base and J by 9 bases, with 10 bases left in between. CDR3: CASSLVLATEQFF. Written as DNA, the CDR3 is TGTGCCAGCAGCTTAGTCCTAGCGACTGAGCAGTTCTTC.

The chain recombines TRBV7-8 with TRBJ2-1; no clear D gene. The CDR3 covers 15 residues. V dropped 1 base and J dropped 0 bases, with 7 bases sitting between them. Germline lookup yields CDR1 SGHVS and CDR2 FQNEAQ. CDR3 DNA: TGTGCCAGCAGCTTAGGGGCTAACTCCTACAATGAGCAGTTCTTC. It translates to CASSLGANSYNEQFF. Full variable domain (missing parts from reference TRBV7-8 and TRBJ2-1): GAGVSQSPRYKVAKRGQDVALRCDPISGHVSLFWYQQALGQGPEFLTYFQNEAQLDKSGLPSDRFFAERPEGSVSTLKIQRTQQEDSAVYLCASSLGANSYNEQFFGPGTRLTVL.

The chain links TRBV19 to TRBJ2-1; D call uncertain. Per the germline V gene, CDR1 is LNHDA and CDR2 is SQIVND (reference sequence). V shed 5 bases and J shed 1 base, with 9 bases lying between them. CDR3 size: 14 residues. The CDR3 DNA follows: TGTGCCAGTAGTTTCCAGGCATCCTACAATGAGCAGTTCTTC. This gives the protein CASSFQASYNEQFF.

V usage is TRBV7-8 and J usage is TRBJ2-3; a weak D match, TRBD2 (5 bases). The CDR3 spans 15 residues. Between the trimmed V and J ends, which lost 6 bases and 2 bases, there was a span of 15 bases. Germline loops: CDR1 SGHVS, CDR2 FQNEAQ. The CDR3 DNA sequence: TGTGCCAGCAGTCGCCTAGCTTCCAACACAGATACGCAGTATTTT. Its protein is CASSRLASNTDTQYF.

The V and J genes are TRBV7-2 and TRBJ2-1; TRBD2 aligns across 7 bases. Germline V gene data show CDR1 as SGHTA and CDR2 as FQGNSA. Trimming cost V 1 base and J 10 bases; bases outside gene matches: 7. CDR3 length equals 14 residues. Here the CDR3 reads CASSLGAGREEQFF. The CDR3 region has the DNA TGTGCCAGCAGCTTAGGAGCGGGACGGGAAGAGCAGTTCTTC.

The chain carries TRBV7-9 and TRBJ1-2; 8 nucleotides align to TRBD1. This CDR3 spans 14 amino acids. V trimming: 8 bases; J trimming: 0 bases; junction bases outside the gene matches: 5. CDR1 SEHNR and CDR2 FQNEAQ come from the germline V gene (reference sequence). The CDR3 loop reads CASVQGATNYGYTF. For the CDR3, the DNA is TGTGCCAGCGTGCAGGGGGCCACTAACTATGGCTACACCTTC.

CDR3 in DNA: TGTGCCAGCAGCCCTCAGGGGGCGATGAACACTGAAGCTTTCTTT. Residues: CASSPQGAMNTEAFF. J is TRBJ1-1 and V is TRBV7-2; TRBD1 agrees at 8 bases. This CDR3 region has 15 residues. The germline gives CDR1 SGHTA, CDR2 FQGNSA. V shed 5 bases, J shed 0 bases, and the junction held 5 bases outside the gene matches.

The chain's CDR3 is CASSYQQGVGTEAFF. The CDR3 nucleotides are TGTGCCAGCAGCTACCAACAGGGGGTGGGCACTGAAGCTTTCTTT. V usage is TRBV7-9 and J usage is TRBJ1-1, with 8 bases identical to TRBD1. CDR1 is SEHNR and CDR2 is FQNEAQ in the germline V gene (reference sequence). Unmatched junction bases numbered 8, after V lost 4 bases and J lost 4 bases. The CDR3 length is 15 residues.